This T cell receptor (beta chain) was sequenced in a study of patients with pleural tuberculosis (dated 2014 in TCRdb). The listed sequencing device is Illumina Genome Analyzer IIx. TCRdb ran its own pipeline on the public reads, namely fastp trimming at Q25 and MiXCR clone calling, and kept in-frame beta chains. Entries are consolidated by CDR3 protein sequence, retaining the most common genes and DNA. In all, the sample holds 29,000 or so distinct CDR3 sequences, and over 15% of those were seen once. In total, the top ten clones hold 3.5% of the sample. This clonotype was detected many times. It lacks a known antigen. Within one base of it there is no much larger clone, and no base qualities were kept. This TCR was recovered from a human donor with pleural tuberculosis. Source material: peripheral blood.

Here is the DNA: TGTGCCAGCAGCTTAGGACTCGGGCAGGGGATGGATACGCAGTATTTT. It encodes CASSLGLGQGMDTQYF. The rearranged segments are TRBV7-9 and TRBJ2-3, and perhaps TRBD1 as D gene, on 6 matching bases. The CDR3 measures 16 amino acids from cysteine to phenylalanine. Of the read, only the CDR3 DNA is kept; its 48 bases are in frame from base 1. V lost 1 base and J lost 6 bases; the stretch between them is 17 bases long. CDR1 and CDR2 are read off the germline V gene (reference sequence) as SEHNR and FQNEAQ.